A single sample is the source of the 22 T cell receptor beta chains below, sequenced in a study of sequential checkpoint blockade in melanoma. Noted treatment: randomized to nivolumab then ipilimumab (arm A) or the reverse (arm B). Measured with immunoSEQ multiplex PCR; TCRdb has only the in-frame clones, and not every one. The sample lists 3,000 to 3,500 clones, under 20% occurring once. The sequencing here drew on tumor tissue (inferred from file names), taken from a patient given nivolumab and ipilimumab in sequence. The receptors come from a human donor with melanoma.

V gene TRBV19 combines with J gene TRBJ1-5, with 7 nucleotides matching TRBD1. Looked up from germline, CDR1 is LNHDA and CDR2 is SQIVND (reference sequence). The J segment lost 4 bases and the V segment lost 1 base, leaving 4 bases of the junction unmatched. The CDR3 has 15 residues. CDR3 bases: TGTGCCAGTAGTATAGCGGCAGGGGGGAATCAGCCCCAGCATTTT. This codes for CASSIAAGGNQPQHF.

This clone was detected ten times or more. This chain links TRBV11-3 with TRBJ2-5, with D possibly TRBD1 on 5 matching bases. This CDR3 has 15 amino acids. Per germline, CDR1 SGHNT and CDR2 YENEEA. With 5 bases removed from V and 4 bases from J, the gap between germline ends came to 17 bases. CDR3: CASSPRHRTGETQYF. CDR3 DNA: TGTGCCAGCAGCCCTCGTCACAGGACGGGAGAGACCCAGTACTTC.

V and J are TRBV25-1 and TRBJ2-5; D is possibly TRBD1 or TRBD2 (7 bases each). This CDR3 is built from 15 residues. Germline loops: CDR1 MGHDK, CDR2 SYGVNS. V was trimmed by 5 bases and J by 2 bases, leaving 15 bases between them. CDR3 in amino acids: CASSSAGGGQETQYF. The CDR3 region has the DNA TGTGCCAGCAGTTCAGCAGGGGGAGGGCAAGAGACCCAGTACTTC.

At least ten counts were recorded for this clone. The rearrangement joins TRBV11-3 to TRBJ2-5; tentatively, D is TRBD2 (6 bases). Trimming took off 3 bases at V and 4 bases at J, with 15 bases between the two ends. The CDR3 spans 15 residues. CDR1 is SGHNT and CDR2 is YENEEA in the germline V gene. The CDR3 DNA follows: TGTGCCAGCAGCTTGGAGGGTCACAGCCGAGAGACCCAGTACTTC. Translated: CASSLEGHSRETQYF.

For the CDR3, the DNA is TGTGCCAGACCGCCAGCTACGGGTGAGCAGTACGTC. Translation: CARPPATGEQYV. The chain uses TRBV19 and TRBJ2-7; D is unclear. CDR1 LNHDA and CDR2 SQIVND come from the germline V gene (reference sequence). The CDR3 sequence is 12 residues long. V gave up 9 bases and J gave up 7 bases, with 16 bases separating them.

This clone has just a few counts. J is TRBJ2-1 and V is TRBV28, with D possibly called TRBD1 or TRBD2 (5 bases each). Looked up from germline, CDR1 is MDHEN and CDR2 is SYDVKM. Trimming removed 5 bases from V and 4 bases from J, with 15 bases in between. The CDR3 totals 15 residues. The chain's CDR3 is CASSPAGTRYNEQFF. Here the CDR3 DNA reads TGTGCCAGCAGTCCCGCCGGGACCAGATACAATGAGCAGTTCTTC.

This clone came up many times. The chain uses TRBV11-3 and TRBJ2-5; TRBD1 or TRBD2 may be the D gene (5 bases each). The CDR3 is made up of 14 amino acids. Trimming removed 1 base from V and 5 bases from J, with 11 bases in between. Germline V gene data show CDR1 as SGHNT and CDR2 as YENEEA. As DNA, the CDR3 is TGTGCCAGCAGCTTAGGAGGGGTCGGGGAGACCCAGTACTTC. Its protein is CASSLGGVGETQYF.

The chain links TRBV19 to TRBJ2-2; tentative D call: TRBD2 (5 bases). The CDR3 loop spans 15 amino acids. V dropped 5 bases and J dropped 3 bases, with 13 bases sitting between them. Germline V gene data show CDR1 as LNHDA and CDR2 as SQIVND (reference sequence). The CDR3 spells CASSVGLLYTGELFF. The CDR3 nucleotides are TGTGCCAGTAGTGTTGGACTCCTCTACACCGGGGAGCTGTTTTTT.

This clone was detected a few times. V gene TRBV6-8 combines with J gene TRBJ2-3; TRBD2 matches at 8 bases. CDR1 is MNHGY, CDR2 SAAAGT, per germline. The V segment lost 6 bases and the J segment 2 bases; nucleotides outside the gene matches: 10. This CDR3 spans 16 amino acids. This CDR3 reads CASRGLAGSLTDTQYF. In DNA, the CDR3 is TGTGCCAGCAGGGGGCTAGCGGGTTCACTCACAGATACGCAGTATTTT.

In DNA, the CDR3 is TGTGCCACCAGCAGAGCCCGTTTCGCGGACACAGATACGCAGTATTTT. Residues: CATSRARFADTDTQYF. The rearrangement joins TRBV15 to TRBJ2-3; D unclear. V dropped 1 base and J dropped 2 bases, with 13 bases sitting between them. The CDR3 length is 16 residues. The germline CDR1 and CDR2 sequences are LNHNV and YYDKDF (reference sequence). Using reference TRBV15 and TRBJ2-3 for the parts outside the CDR3, the full variable domain is DAMVIQNPRYQVTQFGKPVTLSCSQTLNHNVMYWYQQKSSQAPKLLFHYYDKDFNNEADTPDNFQSRRPNTSFCFLDIRSPGLGDTAMYLCATSRARFADTDTQYFGPGTRLTVL.

This clone was detected only a few times. The rearrangement links TRBV28 to TRBJ2-2; 8 nucleotides align to TRBD1. Germline-derived CDR1 and CDR2 are MDHEN and SYDVKM. The CDR3 totals 16 residues. V shed 4 bases and J 4 bases; nucleotides not matched to a gene: 8. This CDR3 is CASSSSGRGRTGELFF. In DNA form, the CDR3 reads TGTGCCAGCAGTTCTTCCGGCAGGGGGCGCACCGGGGAGCTGTTTTTT. Using reference TRBV28 and TRBJ2-2 for the parts outside the CDR3, the full variable domain is DVKVTQSSRYLVKRTGEKVFLECVQDMDHENMFWYRQDPGLGLRLIYFSYDVKMKEKGDIPEGYSVSREKKERFSLILESASTNQTSMYLCASSSSGRGRTGELFFGEGSRLTVL.

This chain uses TRBV19 with TRBJ2-4, with D unresolved. Trimming shortened V by 5 bases and J by 9 bases, and 14 bases separated the two germline ends. CDR3 size: 13 residues. Germline V gene sequence: CDR1 LNHDA, CDR2 SQIVND (reference sequence). CDR3 DNA: TGTGCCAGTAGTGCCTGGAATTACGGCATTCAGTACTTC. This codes for CASSAWNYGIQYF.

V usage is TRBV6-8 and J usage is TRBJ1-5; D not certain. Germline-derived CDR1 and CDR2 are MNHGY and SAAAGT. V was pared by 6 bases and J by 1 base, with 13 bases between. The CDR3 covers 15 residues. The CDR3 region has the DNA TGTGCCAGCAGATCAGGAAGGGTAAGCAATCAGCCCCAGCATTTT. Translated, it gives CASRSGRVSNQPQHF.

This clone was observed at least ten times. The chain uses TRBV11-3 and TRBJ2-7; 8 bases match TRBD1. Trimming cost V 5 bases and J 5 bases; bases outside gene matches: 14. CDR1 is SGHNT, CDR2 YENEEA, per germline. This CDR3 contains 16 residues. The chain's CDR3 is CASSLLTGQVGNEQYF. The CDR3 region has the DNA TGTGCCAGCAGCCTACTAACGGGACAGGTTGGGAACGAGCAGTACTTC.

This clone came up many times. This sequence joins TRBV6-8 and TRBJ2-1; TRBD2 matches at 9 bases. The CDR3 extends over 15 amino acids. Germline V gene lookup returns CDR1 MNHGY and CDR2 SAAAGT. The trim removed 5 bases at V and 5 bases at J, leaving 7 bases unmatched. The CDR3: CASSTLAGEDNEQFF. CDR3 sequence (DNA): TGTGCCAGCAGTACATTAGCGGGGGAGGACAATGAGCAGTTCTTC.

The V gene is TRBV19, the J gene TRBJ2-2; possibly TRBD1 for D (6 bases). The germline CDR1 and CDR2 sequences are LNHDA and SQIVND (reference sequence). V was trimmed by 7 bases and J by 2 bases, leaving 20 bases between them. The CDR3 runs 17 residues. CDR3 coding DNA: TGTGCCAGTACCCGGCTCAGGGGCCGGGTTAACACCGGGGAGCTGTTTTTT. It translates to CASTRLRGRVNTGELFF.

As DNA, the CDR3 is TGTGCCAGCGGGGACCGGGACACGGGTGGCGAGACCCAGTACTTC. It yields the protein CASGDRDTGGETQYF. This rearrangement joins TRBV9 to TRBJ2-5; D might be TRBD1 (6 bases). Per the germline V gene, CDR1 is SGDLS and CDR2 is YYNGEE. V lost 7 bases and J 5 bases, leaving 21 bases between the germline ends. This CDR3 is 15 amino acids long.

By share of the sample, this clone is medium-sized. The rearrangement uses TRBV11-3 and TRBJ1-2; 9 nucleotides align to TRBD1. The CDR3 contains 15 residues. The V and J ends lost 5 bases and 0 bases, in that order; junction bases with no gene match: 4. Germline V CDR1 and CDR2: SGHNT, YENEEA. The CDR3 sequence: CASSQGTGTNYGYTF. Here the CDR3 DNA reads TGTGCCAGCAGCCAAGGGACAGGGACTAACTATGGCTACACCTTC.

This clone has a count of ten or more. The J gene is TRBJ2-1, the V gene TRBV11-3; 8 bases are shared with TRBD2. V trimming: 5 bases; J trimming: 9 bases; junction bases outside the gene matches: 12. This CDR3 has 15 residues. CDR1 SGHNT and CDR2 YENEEA come from the germline V gene. The CDR3 nucleotides read TGTGCCAGCAGCCCAAACCAAGCGGGGGAGGGTGAGCAGTTCTTC. This sequence encodes CASSPNQAGEGEQFF.

This clone has only a few counts. The gene calls are TRBV4-1 and TRBJ2-1; the D gene is possibly TRBD2 (6 bases). There are 15 residues in the CDR3. In germline, CDR1 is MGHRA, CDR2 YSYEKL. V lost 0 bases and J lost 9, with 15 bases in between. The CDR3 protein is CASSQEGLALGEQFF. The CDR3 DNA sequence: TGCGCCAGCAGCCAAGAGGGTCTAGCGCTGGGTGAGCAGTTCTTC.

The rearrangement joins TRBV15 to TRBJ1-6, with D unresolved. CDR3 length equals 16 residues. Germline V lookup: CDR1 LNHNV, CDR2 YYDKDF (reference sequence). Trimming removed 8 bases at V and 7 bases at J, with 21 bases between. CDR3 bases: TGTGCCACCGGCACCGGGAGGTGGGTGGGGAATTCACCCCTCCACTTT. Translated, it gives CATGTGRWVGNSPLHF.

The chain couples TRBV28 to TRBJ2-3; D gene ambiguous. This CDR3 region has 12 residues. Germline values: CDR1 MDHEN, CDR2 SYDVKM. V shed 2 bases and J shed 7 bases, with 7 bases lying between them. The CDR3 DNA sequence: TGTGCCAGCAGTTTAGCTAGGAATACGCAGTATTTT. Translating gives CASSLARNTQYF.